This TCR beta chain appears in the sequencing data of a study of cytomegalovirus exposure and HLA in healthy donors. Study-level information: The same platform used for the approximately 670 first-cohort repertoires was also used for the 120 or so validation repertoires, as a later analysis reported.

Germline lookup yields CDR1 SGHNT and CDR2 YYREEE (reference sequence). CDR3 size: 14 residues. The ends lost 7 bases at V and 1 base at J; junction bases unmatched: 5. Clones were read by immunoSEQ multiplex PCR, and TCRdb kept only the in-frame ones, dropping some. The table records approximately 82,000 clones, roughly 94% of them present only once. The chain employs TRBV5-4 and TRBJ2-7, with 10 bases identical to TRBD2. This sequence was found in a woman under 30 in good health and CMV-seronegative. Input material: PBMCs. CDR3 residues: CASGAGGISYEQYF. The CDR3 DNA follows: TGTGCCAGCGGAGCGGGAGGGATATCCTACGAGCAGTACTTC.